The 21 T cell receptor beta chains below were found in one sample sequenced in a study of T cells in Graves' hyperthyroidism and ophthalmopathy. Template material for amplifying TCR beta CDR3 regions consisted of RNA transcripts. Using the HTBI primer set, a first-round RT-PCR was run on the TCR CDR3. MiXCR, applied by TCRdb to the multiplex PCR reads, yields one record per CDR3 protein. The sample yields about 600,000 distinct CDR3 sequences, 14% seen once. The sequenced sample consisted of blood. The receptors shown here come from a woman aged 45-60 years with Graves' ophthalmopathy.

This chain connects TRBV19 to TRBJ2-1; D is possibly TRBD1 (6 bases). V was shortened by 4 bases and J by 1 base, with 11 bases between the two germline ends. The CDR3 loop spans 15 amino acids. The germline V gene encodes CDR1 LNHDA and CDR2 SQIVND (reference sequence). CDR3 amino acids: CASSTQGNSYNEQFF. CDR3 in DNA: TGTGCCAGTAGTACCCAGGGGAATTCCTACAATGAGCAGTTCTTC. Together with reference TRBV19 and TRBJ2-1, the CDR3 gives the full variable domain: DGGITQSPKYLFRKEGQNVTLSCEQNLNHDAMYWYRQDPGQGLRLIYYSQIVNDFQKGDIAEGYSVSREKKESFPLTVTSAQKNPTAFYLCASSTQGNSYNEQFFGPGTRLTVL.

V is TRBV15 and J is TRBJ2-1, with D uncertain. V lost 0 bases and J lost 5, with 11 bases in between. Looked up from germline, CDR1 is LNHNV and CDR2 is YYDKDF (reference sequence). This CDR3 contains 15 residues. In DNA, the CDR3 is TGTGCCACCAGCAGAGATTTAGGGCAGGACAATGAGCAGTTCTTC. Protein product: CATSRDLGQDNEQFF.

This clonotype occurred a few times. The V call is TRBV10-3, the J call TRBJ2-5; 7 nucleotides line up with TRBD2. Trimming cost V 3 bases and J 5 bases; bases outside gene matches: 6. The germline V gene encodes CDR1 ENHRY and CDR2 SYGVKD. The CDR3 covers 14 residues. CDR3 bases: TGTGCCATCAGTGACGGCGGGAGTAGGGAGACCCAGTACTTC. Translating it yields CAISDGGSRETQYF.

This clonotype was observed at least ten times. The chain combines TRBV7-9 with TRBJ2-1; 16 bases agree with TRBD2. Germline CDR1 reads SEHNR; CDR2 reads FQNEAQ (reference sequence). V shed 6 bases, J shed 4 bases, and the junction held 6 bases outside the gene matches. The CDR3 loop spans 17 amino acids. As DNA, the CDR3 is TGTGCCAGCAGAGGGGGACTAGCGGGAGGGTGGTACAATGAGCAGTTCTTC. Encoded protein: CASRGGLAGGWYNEQFF.

The chain recombines TRBV19 with TRBJ1-1; D remains unclear. Trimming removed 0 bases from V and 0 bases from J, with 8 bases in between. The germline V gene has CDR1 LNHDA and CDR2 SQIVND (reference sequence). This CDR3 region has 15 residues. The CDR3 sequence is CASSIDRVLNTEAFF. The CDR3 DNA reads as TGTGCCAGTAGTATAGATCGAGTTTTGAACACTGAAGCTTTCTTT.

This clonotype has a handful of counts. V usage is TRBV29-1 and J usage is TRBJ2-6; maybe TRBD2 (5 bases). The germline V and J ends were trimmed by 4 bases and 2 bases, with 12 bases remaining between them. This CDR3 comprises 15 residues. Germline CDR1 and CDR2: SQVTM and ANQGSEA. CDR3 coding DNA: TGCAGCGTTGTTGCAGCGGAGGCTGGGGCCAACGTCCTGACTTTC. Translating gives CSVVAAEAGANVLTF.

This clonotype was recorded at least ten times. CDR3 region: CASSPRSGAGYNEQFF. The CDR3 region has the DNA TGTGCCAGCAGCCCCCGGAGCGGGGCAGGGTACAATGAGCAGTTCTTC. V gene TRBV7-2 combines with J gene TRBJ2-1, with 7 bases aligning to TRBD2. The V segment lost 5 bases and the J segment 4 bases; nucleotides outside the gene matches: 11. CDR3 length: 16 residues. CDR1 is SGHTA and CDR2 is FQGNSA in the germline V gene.

As DNA, the CDR3 is TGTGCCAGCAGCGCGGGACTAGCGGGAGGGAAGGCAGATACGCAGTATTTT. Its translation: CASSAGLAGGKADTQYF. The chain combines TRBV2 with TRBJ2-3, with TRBD2 matching 16 bases. Trimming at V came to 6 bases and at J to 4 bases, leaving 7 bases not matched to a gene. Germline V gives CDR1 SNHLY, CDR2 FYNNEI. The CDR3 sequence is 17 residues long.

This chain joins TRBV6-1 and TRBJ1-6; 7 nucleotides match TRBD1. The V and J ends lost 6 bases and 9 bases, in that order; junction bases with no gene match: 11. There are 15 residues in the CDR3. CDR1 and CDR2 from the germline V gene are MNHNS and SASEGT. The CDR3, as DNA: TGTGCCAGCAGGCCACAGAAGGGGGCGATTTCACCCCTCCACTTT. It is translated as CASRPQKGAISPLHF.

This clonotype was recorded many times. The CDR3 loop reads CASSFVGQGDHGYTF. CDR3 DNA: TGTGCCAGCAGTTTTGTGGGACAGGGGGACCATGGCTACACCTTC. The V and J genes are TRBV12-3 or TRBV12-4 and TRBJ1-2; 11 positions agree with TRBD1. CDR3 length: 15 residues. Trimming at V came to 3 bases and at J to 6 bases, leaving 6 bases not matched to a gene.

This clonotype has ten or more counts. The V and J genes are TRBV5-1 and TRBJ1-2, with 8 bases that match TRBD1. This CDR3 has 14 amino acids. The V gene's germline CDR1 is SGHRS and CDR2 YFSETQ. With V trimmed by 5 bases and J by 8 bases, 11 bases remained unmatched. CDR3 residues: CASSHGPTGAGYTF. DNA of the CDR3: TGCGCCAGCAGTCATGGGCCGACAGGGGCGGGCTACACCTTC.

The chain links TRBV4-3 to TRBJ1-6; D gene ambiguous. V lost 1 base, J lost 5 bases, and 12 bases lay in between. Germline values: CDR1 LGHNA, CDR2 YSLEER. The CDR3 covers 16 residues. DNA for the CDR3: TGCGCCAGCAGCCAAGTTGGTCGGGTAGATAATTCACCCCTCCACTTT. It yields the protein CASSQVGRVDNSPLHF.

This clonotype was observed a few times. The chain couples TRBV30 to TRBJ2-3; TRBD2 matches 7 bases. The CDR3 consists of 16 residues. CDR1 and CDR2 from the germline V gene are GTSNPN and SVGIG (reference sequence). V lost 1 base and J lost 4; bases outside the gene matches: 11. CDR3 in DNA: TGTGCCTGGAGTGGACCCGGCGGGAGAGGGGCAGATACGCAGTATTTT. It translates to CAWSGPGGRGADTQYF.

This clonotype was picked up many times. This chain connects TRBV18 to TRBJ2-2, with D uncertain. Germline CDR1 reads KGHSH; CDR2 reads LQKENI. Trimming cost V 2 bases and J 1 base, with 8 bases left between them. The CDR3 covers 15 residues. The chain's CDR3 is CASSPGMGNTGELFF. CDR3 nucleotide sequence: TGTGCCAGCTCACCAGGAATGGGGAACACCGGGGAGCTGTTTTTT.

This clonotype was observed a few times. Here the CDR3 DNA reads TGTGCCAGCAGTTACGGACAGGGGGCCCGCTATGGCTACACCTTC. Amino acids: CASSYGQGARYGYTF. The chain employs TRBV6-2 or TRBV6-3 and TRBJ1-2, with 11 positions matching TRBD1. Losses at the gene ends were 2 bases for V and 4 bases for J; bases not matched to a gene: 3. The CDR3 spans 15 residues. Germline V gives CDR1 MNHEY, CDR2 SVGEGT.

The V call is TRBV19, the J call TRBJ1-1; TRBD1 aligns across 8 bases. After removal of 1 base from V and 3 bases from J, the junction contained 7 bases not matched to a gene. The CDR3 is made up of 16 amino acids. The germline V gene has CDR1 LNHDA and CDR2 SQIVND (reference sequence). The CDR3 spells CASSIGWTGLDTEAFF. The CDR3 bases are TGTGCCAGTAGTATAGGGTGGACAGGGCTGGACACTGAAGCTTTCTTT.

This clonotype was picked up many times. The V call is TRBV30, the J call TRBJ2-7, with 7 bases matching TRBD1. J gave up 5 bases and V 0 bases, and 4 bases lay outside the gene matches. Germline assignment: CDR1 GTSNPN and CDR2 SVGIG (reference sequence). The CDR3 length is 13 residues. The CDR3: CAWSVQGFHEQYF. The CDR3, as DNA: TGTGCCTGGAGTGTACAGGGGTTCCACGAGCAGTACTTC.

This clonotype has at least ten counts. The J gene is TRBJ2-3, the V gene TRBV28; 13 bases agree with TRBD2. This CDR3 region has 15 residues. Germline trimming cut 6 bases from V and 7 bases from J; bases unmatched to any gene: 7. Germline lookup yields CDR1 MDHEN and CDR2 SYDVKM. CDR3 coding DNA: TGTGCCAGCAGCACAAGACTAGCGGGAGGATATACGCAGTATTTT. Translated: CASSTRLAGGYTQYF.

This clonotype was seen repeatedly, ten times or more. The chain links TRBV18 to TRBJ2-5; either TRBD1 or TRBD2 may fit D (5 bases each). The CDR3 has 14 residues. The germline gives CDR1 KGHSH, CDR2 LQKENI. V dropped 4 bases and J dropped 3 bases, with 12 bases sitting between them. CDR3 bases: TGTGCCAGCTCACTACAGAGGGGAAAAGAGACCCAGTACTTC. Translated: CASSLQRGKETQYF.

V is TRBV29-1 and J is TRBJ2-7; tentatively, D is TRBD2 (5 bases). Deletions cut 6 bases from V and 4 bases from J, with 16 bases between. There are 13 residues in the CDR3. The germline V gene encodes CDR1 SQVTM and CDR2 ANQGSEA. The CDR3 DNA follows: TGCAGCGTAGCCGGGGAAGCCCCTTACGAGCAGTACTTC. Protein product: CSVAGEAPYEQYF.

This clonotype was found many times. The chain links TRBV5-1 to TRBJ2-1; TRBD2 matches at 15 bases. J gave up 10 bases and V 2 bases, and 7 bases lay outside the gene matches. Germline V lookup: CDR1 SGHRS, CDR2 YFSETQ. This CDR3 is built from 16 residues. In DNA form, the CDR3 reads TGCGCCAGCAGCTTTCGGACTAGCGGGAGGGCGGGGGAGCAGTTCTTC. As protein: CASSFRTSGRAGEQFF.